What follows are 17 T cell receptor beta chains derived from one specimen sequenced in a study of cytomegalovirus exposure and HLA in healthy donors. PCR involved 60 Vbeta and 13 Jbeta primers. The assay was immunoSEQ multiplex PCR, and TCRdb's table has in-frame clones only and misses some. The sample includes about 190,000 clones, almost 75% of them seen just once. Sequenced input: PBMCs. These receptors were collected from a woman under 40 in good health and CMV-seropositive.

This sequence joins TRBV27 and TRBJ2-3; D is unclear. Germline V gene sequence: CDR1 MNHEY, CDR2 SMNVEV (reference sequence). Trimming shortened V by 5 bases and J by 9 bases, and 18 bases separated the two germline ends. The CDR3 extends over 14 amino acids. As DNA, the CDR3 is TGTGCCAGCAGTCCCCCCGGGTCCACCCTCACGCAGTATTTT. Residues: CASSPPGSTLTQYF.

This chain joins TRBV6-6 and TRBJ1-1; D is unclear. Germline CDR1 is MNHNY and CDR2 is SVGAGI (reference sequence). This CDR3 is 13 amino acids long. The V end lost 10 bases, the J end lost 4 bases, and 16 bases lay between the germline ends. The CDR3 DNA reads as TGTGCCACCAAAGAGGCGCTCCCCACTGAAGCTTTCTTT. Amino acids: CATKEALPTEAFF.

This clone appeared a few times. The CDR3 region is CASSSSSGSRWNEQFF. CDR3 sequence (DNA): TGTGCCAGCAGCTCCTCAAGCGGGAGTCGGTGGAATGAGCAGTTCTTC. The V gene is TRBV13, the J gene TRBJ2-1; 8 bases are a match to TRBD2. Germline CDR1 PRHDT, CDR2 FYEKMQ (reference sequence). The CDR3 contains 16 residues. The V and J ends lost 4 bases and 7 bases, in that order; junction bases with no gene match: 12.

Here the CDR3 reads CASNDRGFNNEQFF. The CDR3 DNA reads as TGTGCCAGCAATGACAGGGGCTTCAACAATGAGCAGTTCTTC. V and J are TRBV27 and TRBJ2-1; TRBD1 matches at 8 bases. The CDR3 totals 14 residues. Germline CDR1 MNHEY, CDR2 SMNVEV (reference sequence). The V segment lost 7 bases and the J segment 5 bases; nucleotides outside the gene matches: 7.

This clone turned up a few times. The J gene is TRBJ1-5, the V gene TRBV21-1. TRBV21-1 is shown as a pseudogene. This CDR3 region has 16 residues. The CDR3 reads CASSKGGGRSNQPQHF. In DNA, the CDR3 is TGTGCCAGCAGCAAAGGAGGAGGAAGAAGCAATCAGCCCCAGCATTTT.

This chain links TRBV4-1 with TRBJ2-3, with 7 bases matching TRBD2. This CDR3 spans 15 amino acids. The germline V gene encodes CDR1 MGHRA and CDR2 YSYEKL. V lost 2 bases, J lost 2 bases, and 4 bases stayed unmatched. For the CDR3, the DNA is TGCGCCAGCAGCCAACCGGGAGGATCCACAGATACGCAGTATTTT. It yields the protein CASSQPGGSTDTQYF.

This CDR3 reads CATSRATELQPQHF. In DNA form, the CDR3 reads TGTGCCACCAGCAGAGCGACAGAACTTCAGCCCCAGCATTTT. V gene TRBV15 combines with J gene TRBJ1-5; TRBD1 might be the D (5 bases). Germline-derived CDR1 and CDR2 are LNHNV and YYDKDF (reference sequence). The V and J ends lost 1 base and 6 bases respectively, with 10 bases between them. The CDR3 extends over 14 amino acids. Full variable domain (missing parts from reference TRBV15 and TRBJ1-5): DAMVIQNPRYQVTQFGKPVTLSCSQTLNHNVMYWYQQKSSQAPKLLFHYYDKDFNNEADTPDNFQSRRPNTSFCFLDIRSPGLGDTAMYLCATSRATELQPQHFGDGTRLSIL.

CDR3 region: CAIRGLGSGNTIYF. In nucleotides, the CDR3 is TGTGCCATCAGGGGCTTGGGCTCTGGAAACACCATATATTTT. The J gene is TRBJ1-3, the V gene TRBV10-3; the D is unclear. CDR3 length: 14 amino acids. Germline V CDR1 and CDR2: ENHRY, SYGVKD. Trimming left V 6 bases short and J 0 bases short, with 9 bases between.

The rearrangement uses TRBV6-4 and TRBJ1-4; D is possibly TRBD1 (6 bases). This CDR3 contains 16 residues. In germline, CDR1 is MRHNA, CDR2 SNTAGT. Trimming took off 5 bases at V and 8 bases at J, with 21 bases between the two ends. This chain's CDR3 is CASSPLRGGGQEKLFF. For the CDR3, the DNA is TGTGCCAGCAGTCCCCTCCGTGGCGGGGGGCAGGAAAAACTGTTTTTT.

This chain links TRBV28 with TRBJ1-3, with a weak D call TRBD1 (6 bases). V was trimmed by 6 bases and J by 2 bases, leaving 14 bases between them. Germline V gene data show CDR1 as MDHEN and CDR2 as SYDVKM. The CDR3 runs 15 residues. The CDR3 nucleotides are TGTGCCAGCAGCCCGGACAGTACAGCTGGAAACACCATATATTTT. Translating gives CASSPDSTAGNTIYF.

This clone was seen only once. V usage is TRBV5-8 and J usage is TRBJ1-1; D is ambiguous. The CDR3 contains 14 residues. Trimming shortened V by 0 bases and J by 1 base, and 7 bases separated the two germline ends. Looked up from germline, CDR1 is SGHTS and CDR2 is YDEGEE. DNA of the CDR3: TGTGCCAGCAGCTTGGGCAGCGGGAACACTGAAGCTTTCTTT. Its translation is CASSLGSGNTEAFF.

The chain has TRBV27 and TRBJ1-4, with D unclear. This CDR3 spans 14 amino acids. Looked up from germline, CDR1 is MNHEY and CDR2 is SMNVEV (reference sequence). V shed 6 bases and J shed 3 bases, with 11 bases lying between them. In nucleotides, the CDR3 is TGTGCCAGCAGGACCCCGGGGTCTAATGAAAAACTGTTTTTT. Translating it yields CASRTPGSNEKLFF.

The gene calls are TRBV25-1 and TRBJ1-2; no clear D. V was shortened by 1 base and J by 8 bases, with 11 bases between the two germline ends. This CDR3 has 13 residues. The germline CDR1 and CDR2 sequences are MGHDK and SYGVNS. CDR3 nucleotides: TGTGCCAGCAGTGAATCTCAAGTCGGGGGCTACACCTTC. Translating it yields CASSESQVGGYTF.

This chain links TRBV6-5 with TRBJ2-7; tentative D call: TRBD1 (5 bases). Germline CDR1 is MNHEY and CDR2 is SVGAGI. Trimming took 5 bases from V and 2 from J, leaving 13 bases between them. The CDR3 contains 14 residues. CDR3 sequence (DNA): TGTGCCAGCAGTCAGATTAGGGGTGCCTACGAGCAGTACTTC. This sequence encodes CASSQIRGAYEQYF.

V usage is TRBV11-3 and J usage is TRBJ2-2; D is possibly TRBD2 (5 bases). This CDR3 contains 15 residues. Germline V gives CDR1 SGHNT, CDR2 YENEEA. Trimming left V 3 bases short and J 5 bases short, with 13 bases between. The CDR3 DNA sequence: TGTGCCAGCAGCTTTCAGGCCTCGGGGACCGGGGAGCTGTTTTTT. Translated, it gives CASSFQASGTGELFF.

The chain uses TRBV11-3 and TRBJ2-2; 9 bases are shared with TRBD2. Germline V gives CDR1 SGHNT, CDR2 YENEEA. Unmatched junction bases numbered 5, after V lost 2 bases and J lost 7 bases. This CDR3 region has 15 residues. CDR3 coding DNA: TGTGCCAGCAGCTTACAGCGGGAGGTTAGCGGGGAGCTGTTTTTT. The encoded protein is CASSLQREVSGELFF.

This clone was found a few times. The genes are TRBV7-6 and TRBJ2-7; TRBD2 aligns across 9 bases. Germline V gives CDR1 SGHVS, CDR2 FNYEAQ. CDR3 size: 16 residues. With 1 base clipped from V and 3 bases from J, the junction kept 7 bases outside the gene matches. CDR3 protein: CASSLGDSGSIYEQYF. The CDR3, as DNA: TGTGCCAGCAGCTTAGGCGATAGCGGGAGTATCTACGAGCAGTACTTC.